What follows are 29 T cell receptor beta chains derived from one specimen sequenced in a study of T-cell memory formation after mild COVID-19. TCRdb reprocessed the 5' RACE reads via MiXCR and lists one record per CDR3 protein. The sample has around 130,000 distinct CDR3 sequences, approximately 17% seen once. Sequencing was performed on PBMCs or a T cell subset sorted from them (not recorded which). Receptor source: a man in his late teens or twenties who had mild COVID-19 (a few samples of this study predate the infection). Cell type and time point are not known.

The chain joins TRBV9 to TRBJ2-4; D is unclear. V shed 8 bases and J shed 0 bases, with 12 bases lying between them. The CDR3 is 14 residues long. Germline V gene data show CDR1 as SGDLS and CDR2 as YYNGEE. This CDR3 reads CASGPFLAKNIQYF. The CDR3, as DNA: TGTGCCAGTGGGCCTTTCCTAGCCAAAAACATTCAGTACTTC.

The chain combines TRBV21-1 with TRBJ1-1; TRBD1 reflects the table's D call only, with no check against the DNA. TRBV21-1 is flagged as a pseudogene. The CDR3 is 16 amino acids. The CDR3 region is CASSNPDRGGPGEAFF. In nucleotides, the CDR3 is TGTGCCAGCAGCAACCCGGACAGGGGGGGGCCTGGAGAAGCTTTCTTT.

The chain uses TRBV10-3 and TRBJ2-3; D assignment may be TRBD1 or TRBD2 (5 bases each). CDR1 and CDR2 (germline): ENHRY, SYGVKD. The CDR3 has 11 amino acids. The V and J ends lost 10 bases and 4 bases respectively, with 9 bases between them. The CDR3 nucleotides read TGTGCCACCGGGACGGCAGATACGCAGTATTTT. This gives the protein CATGTADTQYF.

The gene calls are TRBV25-1 and TRBJ1-4; D is undetermined. The CDR3 is 13 amino acids. Germline V CDR1 and CDR2: MGHDK, SYGVNS. Trimming removed 1 base from V and 13 bases from J, with 13 bases in between. CDR3 residues: CASSESVQRALFF. In DNA, the CDR3 is TGTGCCAGCAGTGAATCGGTGCAGAGGGCACTGTTTTTT.

This clonotype was seen only a few times. The rearrangement joins TRBV6-6 to TRBJ1-2; D perhaps matches TRBD1 (5 bases). Germline V gene sequence: CDR1 MNHNY, CDR2 SVGAGI (reference sequence). With 0 bases removed from V and 4 bases from J, the gap between germline ends came to 15 bases. This CDR3 has 16 amino acids. This CDR3 is CASSYSGPHAGYGYTF. Here the CDR3 DNA reads TGTGCCAGCAGTTACTCGGGACCCCACGCTGGCTATGGCTACACCTTC.

The chain combines TRBV28 with TRBJ1-5; D is ambiguous. The CDR3 runs 12 residues. V lost 9 bases and J 1 base, leaving 7 bases between the germline ends. Germline CDR1 is MDHEN and CDR2 is SYDVKM. The CDR3 region is CASTESNQPQHF. The CDR3 DNA sequence: TGTGCCAGTACCGAAAGCAATCAGCCCCAGCATTTT.

This clonotype turned up a few times. The rearrangement joins TRBV20-1 to TRBJ2-7; D remains unclear. Per the germline V gene, CDR1 is DFQATT and CDR2 is SNEGSKA (reference sequence). Trimming took 3 bases from V and 1 from J, leaving 4 bases between them. CDR3 size: 11 residues. CDR3 coding DNA: TGCAGTGCTAGTGGTTCCTACGAGCAGTACTTC. Translating gives CSASGSYEQYF.

This clonotype was observed a handful of times. The J gene is TRBJ1-4, the V gene TRBV6-6; no clear D. CDR3 length: 17 amino acids. Trimming left V 2 bases short and J 4 bases short, with 17 bases between. From germline, CDR1 is MNHNY and CDR2 SVGAGI (reference sequence). The CDR3 sequence is CASSYRAARPINEKLFF. The CDR3, as DNA: TGTGCCAGCAGTTACCGTGCCGCCCGACCGATTAATGAAAAACTGTTTTTT.

The rearrangement links TRBV9 to TRBJ2-3, with TRBD2 matching 10 bases. CDR3 length equals 14 residues. V was clipped by 0 bases and J by 6 bases; unmatched bases: 1. In germline, CDR1 is SGDLS, CDR2 YYNGEE. The CDR3 region is CASSVGGLADTQYF. The CDR3 region has the DNA TGTGCCAGCAGCGTAGGGGGACTAGCGGATACGCAGTATTTT. The variable domain in full, completed from reference TRBV9 and TRBJ2-3, reads DSGVTQTPKHLITATGQRVTLRCSPRSGDLSVYWYQQSLDQGLQFLIQYYNGEERAKGNILERFSAQQFPDLHSELNLSSLELGDSALYFCASSVGGLADTQYFGPGTRLTVL.

Only a few counts were recorded for this clonotype. The rearrangement links TRBV7-2 to TRBJ2-3; TRBD2 matches 9 bases. The CDR3 sequence is 14 residues long. The ends lost 1 base at V and 10 bases at J; junction bases unmatched: 6. The germline CDR1 and CDR2 sequences are SGHTA and FQGNSA. The CDR3 DNA follows: TGTGCCAGCAGCTTAGGGATGCGGGGGGGCCCGCAGTATTTT. It encodes CASSLGMRGGPQYF.

This clonotype was observed a handful of times. The genes are TRBV7-9 and TRBJ2-6; D not resolved. Germline CDR1 reads SEHNR; CDR2 reads FQNEAQ (reference sequence). V shed 5 bases and J shed 5 bases, with 19 bases lying between them. The CDR3 totals 17 residues. Here the CDR3 DNA reads TGTGCCAGCAGCCCTGCTTTAGGGCGTGGGAGGGCCAACGTCCTGACTTTC. It encodes CASSPALGRGRANVLTF.

The chain joins TRBV7-2 to TRBJ2-3, with 12 positions matching TRBD2. The CDR3 spans 19 residues. Per germline, CDR1 SGHTA and CDR2 FQGNSA. With 1 base clipped from V and 1 base from J, the junction kept 9 bases outside the gene matches. The CDR3 here is CASSLVPLAGGLGTDTQYF. In DNA form, the CDR3 reads TGTGCCAGCAGCTTAGTCCCGCTAGCGGGGGGGCTGGGCACAGATACGCAGTATTTT.

The chain employs TRBV20-1 and TRBJ2-5, with D possibly called TRBD1 or TRBD2 (5 bases each). Germline CDR1 reads DFQATT; CDR2 reads SNEGSKA (reference sequence). Trimming pared 4 bases from V and 5 bases from J, leaving 14 bases between. CDR3 length: 13 residues. The CDR3 DNA reads TGCAGTGCTATAAGGGGAGTTTCTGAGACCCAGTACTTC. It yields the protein CSAIRGVSETQYF.

The rearrangement uses TRBV10-1 and TRBJ2-3, with 7 nucleotides matching TRBD1. Germline V gives CDR1 WNHNN, CDR2 SYGVQD (reference sequence). The V and J ends lost 6 bases and 8 bases, in that order; junction bases with no gene match: 5. The CDR3 is 12 amino acids. CDR3 nucleotides: TGCGCCAGCAGCGACAGGGTGGGTACGCAGTATTTT. It translates to CASSDRVGTQYF.

The gene calls are TRBV4-3 and TRBJ2-1, with D tentatively TRBD1 (5 bases). This CDR3 contains 16 residues. Between the trimmed V and J ends, which lost 0 bases and 6 bases, there was a span of 15 bases. Germline CDR1 is LGHNA and CDR2 is YSLEER. The CDR3 region is CASSQDWGQGVNEQFF. In DNA, the CDR3 is TGCGCCAGCAGCCAAGATTGGGGTCAGGGTGTCAATGAGCAGTTCTTC.

The V call is TRBV5-5, the J call TRBJ1-6; maybe TRBD1 (5 bases). Deletions cut 3 bases from V and 8 bases from J, with 15 bases between. Germline values: CDR1 SGHKS, CDR2 YYEKEE (reference sequence). This CDR3 region has 15 residues. The CDR3 reads CASSSFPGEDSPLHF. The CDR3 bases are TGTGCCAGCAGCTCCTTCCCGGGGGAGGATTCACCCCTCCACTTT.

This clonotype was detected a few times. V usage is TRBV4-2 and J usage is TRBJ2-2; the D call may be TRBD1 or TRBD2 (5 bases each). Germline values: CDR1 LGHNA, CDR2 YNFKEQ. The CDR3 totals 14 residues. With 4 bases removed from V and 8 bases from J, the gap between germline ends came to 14 bases. The CDR3 here is CASSPRDPAGELFF. DNA for the CDR3: TGTGCCAGCAGCCCCCGGGACCCCGCGGGGGAGCTGTTTTTT.

The chain has TRBV20-1 and TRBJ2-5, with D perhaps matching TRBD1 or TRBD2 (5 bases each). CDR1 DFQATT and CDR2 SNEGSKA come from the germline V gene (reference sequence). Trimming stripped 6 bases from V and 0 bases from J, with 11 bases between. The CDR3 is made up of 13 amino acids. CDR3 amino acids: CSARGEYQETQYF. In DNA, the CDR3 is TGCAGTGCCCGAGGGGAGTACCAAGAGACCCAGTACTTC.

The V call is TRBV10-3, the J call TRBJ2-5; 7 bases agree with TRBD1. CDR3 length: 15 amino acids. Germline V gene sequence: CDR1 ENHRY, CDR2 SYGVKD. V gave up 3 bases and J gave up 2 bases; unmatched junction bases: 6. Here the CDR3 reads CAISDPQTGQETQYF. For the CDR3, the DNA is TGTGCCATCAGTGACCCACAGACAGGGCAAGAGACCCAGTACTTC.

The chain joins TRBV5-5 to TRBJ1-1; D is undetermined. This CDR3 region has 14 residues. The germline V gene has CDR1 SGHKS and CDR2 YYEKEE (reference sequence). Trimming took 0 bases from V and 7 from J, leaving 13 bases between them. The chain's CDR3 is CASSLASTADEAFF. In DNA form, the CDR3 reads TGTGCCAGCAGCTTGGCCTCAACAGCCGATGAAGCTTTCTTT.

This clonotype was seen only a few times. This rearrangement joins TRBV7-2 to TRBJ2-7; no definite D call. The V end was cut by 5 bases, the J end by 4 bases, with 12 bases between. CDR1 and CDR2 from the germline V gene are SGHTA and FQGNSA. The CDR3 length is 13 residues. The CDR3: CASSPDGFYEQYF. DNA for the CDR3: TGTGCCAGCAGCCCTGATGGATTTTACGAGCAGTACTTC.

The J gene is TRBJ2-4, the V gene TRBV12-5; perhaps TRBD2 as D (6 bases). CDR3 length equals 15 residues. Trimming took off 5 bases at V and 3 bases at J, with 14 bases between the two ends. Germline V CDR1 and CDR2: LGHNT, FRNRAP. The CDR3, as DNA: TGTGCTAGTGGTCGACTAGTTCTGGACAAAAACATTCAGTACTTC. As protein: CASGRLVLDKNIQYF.

This clonotype was counted a few times. The rearrangement links TRBV3-1 to TRBJ2-3; tentatively, D is TRBD1 or TRBD2 (5 bases each). There are 16 residues in the CDR3. Germline lookup yields CDR1 LGHDT and CDR2 YNNKEL (reference sequence). Trimming pared 1 base from V and 2 bases from J, leaving 13 bases between. This CDR3 is CASSQAWDRNTDTQYF. The CDR3 nucleotides are TGTGCCAGCAGCCAAGCTTGGGACCGAAACACAGATACGCAGTATTTT.

The table lists this clonotype with many counts. The CDR3 loop is CATSALLADQETQYF. CDR3 bases: TGTGCCACCAGCGCCCTTCTAGCGGACCAAGAGACCCAGTACTTC. This sequence joins TRBV24-1 and TRBJ2-5, with 7 nucleotides matching TRBD2. The V gene's germline CDR1 is KGHDR and CDR2 SFDVKD. The CDR3 runs to 15 residues. Trimming cost V 7 bases and J 0 bases; bases outside gene matches: 7.

This clonotype was seen a handful of times. The chain uses TRBV5-1 and TRBJ2-7, with TRBD1 as a possible D gene (6 bases). Per the germline V gene, CDR1 is SGHRS and CDR2 is YFSETQ. The CDR3 runs to 15 residues. V gave up 4 bases and J gave up 5 bases, with 19 bases separating them. The CDR3 nucleotides read TGCGCCAGCAGCCGCAGGGTGGGGGCGAGCCACGAGCAGTACTTC. Translating gives CASSRRVGASHEQYF.

V and J are TRBV7-2 and TRBJ2-2; D unresolved. Germline loops: CDR1 SGHTA, CDR2 FQGNSA. The CDR3 runs to 14 residues. Trimming took 1 base from V and 4 from J, leaving 7 bases between them. The CDR3 region is CASSLGRGTGELFF. CDR3 sequence (DNA): TGTGCCAGCAGCTTAGGTCGTGGCACCGGGGAGCTGTTTTTT.

This sequence joins TRBV10-3 and TRBJ2-3, with TRBD1 identical over 7 bases. The CDR3 runs to 15 residues. Germline CDR1 and CDR2: ENHRY and SYGVKD. J gave up 4 bases and V 6 bases, and 10 bases lay outside the gene matches. The CDR3 here is CAISLTEGAADTQYF. DNA of the CDR3: TGTGCCATCAGCCTGACCGAGGGGGCGGCAGATACGCAGTATTTT.

The table lists this clonotype with a few counts. The chain's CDR3 is CASSVRLGNTEAFF. CDR3 in DNA: TGTGCCAGCAGCGTAAGGCTCGGGAACACTGAAGCTTTCTTT. This sequence joins TRBV7-9 and TRBJ1-1, with D hard to call. The CDR3 spans 14 residues. V gave up 5 bases and J gave up 1 base, with 11 bases separating them. The V gene's germline CDR1 is SEHNR and CDR2 FQNEAQ (reference sequence).

This sequence joins TRBV29-1 and TRBJ1-3; the match to TRBD1 covers 8 bases. The CDR3 contains 13 residues. Germline CDR1 is SQVTM and CDR2 is ANQGSEA. The V gene end was trimmed by 4 bases and the J gene end by 1 base; junction bases not matched to a gene: 0. This chain's CDR3 is CSVGTGSGNTIYF. The CDR3 DNA sequence: TGCAGCGTTGGGACAGGGTCTGGAAACACCATATATTTT.